This T cell receptor beta chain originates from a study of CD8 T cells in Susac syndrome. The wider study: Fewer than ten of the sequenced Susac syndrome patients were in remission, and five or six had active disease.

It was with random hexamers that about 0.45 to 1 ug RNA was reverse transcribed. TCRdb redid the calling of the immunoSEQ multiplex PCR reads with MiXCR, one entry per CDR3 protein. The sample records about 190,000 distinct CDR3 sequences, under 97% being singletons. Germline V gene lookup returns CDR1 SEHNR and CDR2 FQNEAQ (reference sequence). This CDR3 has 13 residues. The V end lost 7 bases, the J end lost 12 bases, and 19 bases lay between the germline ends. The CD8+ and CD4+ T cells were isolated magnetically using a negative isolation approach, whereas the TEMRA cells were enriched by FACS. The sequence was collected from a human donor with Susac syndrome. Sequencing input: CD4+ T cells from PBMCs. The chain recombines TRBV7-9 with TRBJ2-1; D ambiguous. The CDR3 protein is CASNLVGGNWQFF. CDR3 DNA: TGTGCCAGCAATCTAGTAGGTGGGAATTGGCAGTTCTTC. The entire variable domain, with the rest obtained from reference TRBV7-9 and TRBJ2-1, is as follows: DTGVSQNPRHKITKRGQNVTFRCDPISEHNRLYWYRQTLGQGPEFLTYFQNEAQLEKSRLLSDRFSAERPKGSFSTLEIQRTEQGDSAMYLCASNLVGGNWQFFGPGTRLTVL.